The next 32 T cell receptor beta chains were all read from a single sample in a study of cytomegalovirus exposure and HLA in healthy donors. PCR amplification relied on 60 Vbeta primers (plus 13 Jbeta primers). Clones were sequenced by immunoSEQ multiplex PCR, and TCRdb holds only the in-frame ones, with some missing. Among approximately 150,000 clones listed, roughly 72% were seen once. The specimen was PBMCs. Receptors were obtained from a woman aged 40 to 50 in good health and CMV-seronegative.

This clone was observed a few times. The J gene is TRBJ1-4, the V gene TRBV11-2; TRBD1 aligns across 8 bases. Trimming at V came to 5 bases and at J to 2 bases, leaving 10 bases not matched to a gene. CDR3 length equals 17 residues. In germline, CDR1 is SGHAT, CDR2 FQNNGV. CDR3 DNA: TGTGCCAGCAGCCTCAGCAGGGGGCGTGGGACTAATGAAAAACTGTTTTTT. Its protein is CASSLSRGRGTNEKLFF.

V and J are TRBV6-5 and TRBJ1-2; maybe TRBD1 (5 bases). V lost 4 bases to trimming and J lost 6 bases, with 21 bases between them. The CDR3 is made up of 16 amino acids. Looked up from germline, CDR1 is MNHEY and CDR2 is SVGAGI. In DNA, the CDR3 is TGTGCCAGCAGTTCCCTAAGCGGGACCCCGGGTCATGGCTACACCTTC. Translating it yields CASSSLSGTPGHGYTF.

The CDR3 loop reads CASSEGDREQYF. As DNA, the CDR3 is TGTGCCAGCAGTGAAGGAGACAGGGAGCAGTACTTC. V gene TRBV6-1 combines with J gene TRBJ2-7, with D possibly matching TRBD1 (6 bases). The V end lost 1 base, the J end lost 7 bases, and 8 bases lay between the germline ends. Germline values: CDR1 MNHNS, CDR2 SASEGT. The CDR3 has 12 amino acids.

The V gene is TRBV28, the J gene TRBJ1-4, with TRBD1 matching 7 bases. The CDR3 length is 16 residues. V was clipped by 6 bases and J by 6 bases; unmatched bases: 13. CDR1 MDHEN and CDR2 SYDVKM come from the germline V gene. CDR3 sequence: CASSFMTGLGDEKLFF. For the CDR3, the DNA is TGTGCCAGCAGCTTCATGACAGGGCTAGGGGATGAAAAACTGTTTTTT.

The chain carries TRBV5-4 and TRBJ1-1; D not certain. There are 13 residues in the CDR3. CDR1 is SGHNT, CDR2 YYREEE, per germline (reference sequence). Trimming cost V 5 bases and J 2 bases, with 10 bases left between them. The CDR3 DNA is TGTGCCAGCAGATCCCAGGTCAACACTGAAGCTTTCTTT. Its protein is CASRSQVNTEAFF.

This clone was counted between two and nine times. J is TRBJ2-7 and V is TRBV27, with D tentatively TRBD1 (6 bases). From germline, CDR1 is MNHEY and CDR2 SMNVEV (reference sequence). The CDR3 has 14 amino acids. Trimming took off 4 bases at V and 0 bases at J, with 10 bases between the two ends. The CDR3 DNA is TGTGCCAGCAGTTCGACAGGTTACTCCTACGAGCAGTACTTC. Its translation: CASSSTGYSYEQYF.

This clone was counted between two and nine times. The chain recombines TRBV5-1 with TRBJ1-4; 7 positions match TRBD1. Germline CDR1 and CDR2: SGHRS and YFSETQ. Unmatched junction bases numbered 10, after V lost 4 bases and J lost 7 bases. CDR3 length: 15 amino acids. The CDR3 reads CASSTRQGLGEKLFF. CDR3 nucleotides: TGCGCCAGCAGCACCAGACAGGGACTCGGTGAAAAACTGTTTTTT.

The V and J genes are TRBV11-3 and TRBJ1-4; D perhaps matches TRBD1 (5 bases). The CDR3 sequence is 16 residues long. Germline V lookup: CDR1 SGHNT, CDR2 YENEEA. V dropped 1 base and J dropped 5 bases, with 14 bases sitting between them. The CDR3 is CASSLGGRGGNEKLFF. CDR3 DNA: TGTGCCAGCAGCTTAGGGGGACGGGGAGGAAATGAAAAACTGTTTTTT.

The chain is built from TRBV30 and TRBJ2-5; 10 bases align to TRBD2. J was trimmed by 4 bases and V by 2 bases; bases with no gene match: 7. This CDR3 is 15 amino acids long. Germline V lookup: CDR1 GTSNPN, CDR2 SVGIG (reference sequence). The CDR3: CAWSSGRAWGETQYF. In DNA, the CDR3 is TGTGCCTGGAGTAGCGGGAGGGCCTGGGGAGAGACCCAGTACTTC. The whole variable domain, filled in from reference TRBV30 and TRBJ2-5, reads SQTIHQWPATLVQPVGSPLSLECTVEGTSNPNLYWYRQAAGRGLQLLFYSVGIGQISSEVPQNLSASRPQDRQFILSSKKLLLSDSGFYLCAWSSGRAWGETQYFGPGTRLLVL.

The gene calls are TRBV29-1 and TRBJ1-3, with 7 nucleotides matching TRBD1. Germline CDR1 SQVTM, CDR2 ANQGSEA. This CDR3 comprises 15 residues. With V trimmed by 4 bases and J by 2 bases, 8 bases remained unmatched. In DNA, the CDR3 is TGCAGCGTTGGATATAGGGGGCTAGCTGGAAACACCATATATTTT. It encodes CSVGYRGLAGNTIYF.

This chain connects TRBV4-1 to TRBJ2-1; D gene unclear. Germline CDR1 MGHRA, CDR2 YSYEKL. The CDR3 contains 14 residues. Trimming stripped 3 bases from V and 3 bases from J, with 9 bases between. CDR3 residues: CASSQETGYNEQFF. The CDR3 coding sequence is TGCGCCAGCAGCCAGGAGACCGGCTACAATGAGCAGTTCTTC.

This clone was counted only a few times. The chain couples TRBV19 to TRBJ2-7, with TRBD2 identical over 8 bases. The length of the CDR3 is 13 residues. Germline V gene lookup returns CDR1 LNHDA and CDR2 SQIVND (reference sequence). V lost 7 bases, J lost 3 bases, and 5 bases stayed unmatched. CDR3 nucleotide sequence: TGTGCCAGTACCCATACTAGCGGCTACGAGCAGTACTTC. Protein: CASTHTSGYEQYF.

The sample holds a few counts of this clone. J is TRBJ2-7 and V is TRBV9, with D possibly being TRBD2 (6 bases). Trimming took 3 bases from V and 9 from J, leaving 31 bases between them. CDR3 length equals 18 residues. CDR1 and CDR2 (germline): SGDLS, YYNGEE. The CDR3 DNA follows: TGTGCCAGCAGCGCGGGAGAGCCCCTACCGGGAAGATTGGACGGGCAGTACTTC. This gives the protein CASSAGEPLPGRLDGQYF.

The chain couples TRBV28 to TRBJ1-1; weak D call: TRBD1 (6 bases). The length of the CDR3 is 13 residues. Trimming took 5 bases from V and 7 from J, leaving 14 bases between them. Germline-derived CDR1 and CDR2 are MDHEN and SYDVKM. CDR3 nucleotide sequence: TGTGCCAGCAGTCTTACAGGGTACGGTGAAGCTTTCTTT. It codes for CASSLTGYGEAFF.

This clone has just a few counts. The same CDR3 also results from other DNA sequences found in this sample. The V call is TRBV30, the J call TRBJ1-1, with TRBD1 as a possible D gene (6 bases). V lost 0 bases to trimming and J lost 1 base, with 6 bases between them. This CDR3 is built from 13 residues. Per germline, CDR1 GTSNPN and CDR2 SVGIG (reference sequence). The CDR3 DNA reads as TGTGCCTGGAGTGTAGGGGGGAACACTGAAGCTTTCTTT. This sequence encodes CAWSVGGNTEAFF.

The chain recombines TRBV18 with TRBJ2-7, with 7 bases matching TRBD2. CDR1 is KGHSH and CDR2 is LQKENI in the germline V gene. The CDR3 totals 16 residues. After removal of 1 base from V and 0 bases from J, the junction contained 6 bases not matched to a gene. CDR3: CASSPQGTINSYEQYF. The DNA of the CDR3 is TGTGCCAGCTCACCACAGGGGACTATTAACTCCTACGAGCAGTACTTC. The full variable domain, in which reference TRBV18 and TRBJ2-7 provide the parts outside the CDR3, is NAGVMQNPRHLVRRRGQEARLRCSPMKGHSHVYWYRQLPEEGLKFMVYLQKENIIDESGMPKERFSAEFPKEGPSILRIQQVVRGDSAAYFCASSPQGTINSYEQYFGPGTRLTVT.

The chain carries TRBV5-1 and TRBJ2-2; TRBD2 is a possible D gene (5 bases). The CDR3 has 14 amino acids. Trimming took off 0 bases at V and 7 bases at J, with 10 bases between the two ends. From germline, CDR1 is SGHRS and CDR2 YFSETQ. The CDR3 region has the DNA TGCGCCAGCAGCTTGGCCGAGGGCCACGGGGAGCTGTTTTTT. Protein product: CASSLAEGHGELFF.

The V and J genes are TRBV4-2 and TRBJ2-3; TRBD2 agrees at 13 bases. Per the germline V gene, CDR1 is LGHNA and CDR2 is YNFKEQ. The CDR3 is made up of 20 amino acids. V trimming: 1 base; J trimming: 2 bases; junction bases outside the gene matches: 12. The CDR3 sequence: CASSQAGTSGTAYFTDTQYF. The CDR3 coding sequence is TGTGCCAGCAGCCAAGCGGGGACTAGCGGGACTGCCTACTTCACAGATACGCAGTATTTT.

V usage is TRBV28 and J usage is TRBJ2-7; D unclear. From germline, CDR1 is MDHEN and CDR2 SYDVKM. V was shortened by 6 bases and J by 0 bases, with 15 bases between the two germline ends. The CDR3 runs 15 residues. CDR3: CASRRSLPGSYEQYF. The CDR3 DNA reads as TGTGCCAGCAGACGTTCCCTACCCGGCTCCTACGAGCAGTACTTC.

This rearrangement joins TRBV18 to TRBJ2-3; 16 positions match TRBD2. The J segment lost 2 bases and the V segment lost 2 bases, leaving 7 bases of the junction unmatched. Germline lookup yields CDR1 KGHSH and CDR2 LQKENI. This CDR3 has 19 residues. For the CDR3, the DNA is TGTGCCAGCTCACCAAAACCGGGACTAGCGGGAGGGCCCACAGATACGCAGTATTTT. It specifies CASSPKPGLAGGPTDTQYF.

The chain has TRBV9 and TRBJ2-6; no clear D. V was cut by 4 bases and J by 0 bases, with 14 bases left in between. The germline CDR1 and CDR2 sequences are SGDLS and YYNGEE. The CDR3 contains 17 residues. DNA for the CDR3: TGTGCCAGCAGCCCCCTGGCACCCTCCTCTGGGGCCAACGTCCTGACTTTC. It codes for CASSPLAPSSGANVLTF.

This clone was seen a few times. V usage is TRBV7-9 and J usage is TRBJ2-1; 7 bases align to TRBD2. There are 14 residues in the CDR3. V shed 5 bases and J 9 bases; nucleotides not matched to a gene: 10. CDR1 and CDR2 from the germline V gene are SEHNR and FQNEAQ (reference sequence). CDR3 in DNA: TGTGCCAGCAGCCCGGGGGAGGGGCGATCTGAGCAGTTCTTC. Translated, it gives CASSPGEGRSEQFF.

The CDR3 sequence is CASSTLAGGPYTGELFF. CDR3 sequence (DNA): TGTGCCAGCAGCACCCTAGCGGGAGGGCCATACACCGGGGAGCTGTTTTTT. V gene TRBV11-2 combines with J gene TRBJ2-2; TRBD2 matches at 12 bases. CDR3 length equals 17 residues. Germline V gives CDR1 SGHAT, CDR2 FQNNGV. V lost 5 bases, J lost 3 bases, and 7 bases stayed unmatched.

The J gene is TRBJ2-7, the V gene TRBV28; 10 bases are a match to TRBD1. J was trimmed by 7 bases and V by 3 bases; bases with no gene match: 6. There are 14 residues in the CDR3. Per the germline V gene, CDR1 is MDHEN and CDR2 is SYDVKM. The CDR3 region has the DNA TGTGCCAGCAGTTTGACAGGGGGCCGGGGAGAGCAGTACTTC. It codes for CASSLTGGRGEQYF.

The chain has TRBV6-6 and TRBJ1-2; 9 bases are a match to TRBD1. The CDR3 covers 16 residues. Germline values: CDR1 MNHNY, CDR2 SVGAGI (reference sequence). After removal of 7 bases from V and 1 base from J, the junction contained 10 bases not matched to a gene. The DNA of the CDR3 is TGTGCCAGCACCTTGACAGGGGGTCGGGTTAACTATGGCTACACCTTC. As protein: CASTLTGGRVNYGYTF.

CDR3 coding DNA: TGTGCCAGCAGCTTAGGGGGTAGCGGGAGGACTGAGCAGTTCTTC. Its protein is CASSLGGSGRTEQFF. The chain carries TRBV13 and TRBJ2-1; 10 nucleotides match TRBD2. The CDR3 contains 15 residues. In germline, CDR1 is PRHDT, CDR2 FYEKMQ (reference sequence). Trimming cost V 0 bases and J 9 bases; bases outside gene matches: 5.

This rearrangement joins TRBV7-9 to TRBJ2-1; 8 bases fit TRBD2. V was pared by 5 bases and J by 4 bases, with 10 bases of the junction left unmatched. The CDR3 sequence is 16 residues long. Germline V gene sequence: CDR1 SEHNR, CDR2 FQNEAQ (reference sequence). CDR3 sequence: CASSALAGKLYNEQFF. The CDR3 nucleotides read TGTGCCAGCAGCGCTTTAGCGGGAAAACTTTACAATGAGCAGTTCTTC. Supplemented by reference TRBV7-9 and TRBJ2-1, the full variable domain reads DTGVSQNPRHKITKRGQNVTFRCDPISEHNRLYWYRQTLGQGPEFLTYFQNEAQLEKSRLLSDRFSAERPKGSFSTLEIQRTEQGDSAMYLCASSALAGKLYNEQFFGPGTRLTVL.

The chain links TRBV10-3 to TRBJ1-5; tentatively, D is TRBD1 (6 bases). Trimming cost V 4 bases and J 1 base, with 14 bases left between them. CDR1 ENHRY and CDR2 SYGVKD come from the germline V gene. The CDR3 loop spans 16 amino acids. The CDR3 sequence: CAISGGTGTSNQPQHF. CDR3 in DNA: TGTGCCATCAGTGGGGGGACCGGGACAAGCAATCAGCCCCAGCATTTT.

J is TRBJ1-4 and V is TRBV19, with D possibly being TRBD1 (5 bases). V lost 8 bases and J lost 0, with 10 bases in between. This CDR3 contains 14 residues. Germline loops: CDR1 LNHDA, CDR2 SQIVND (reference sequence). CDR3: CASRFRATNEKLFF. The CDR3 DNA reads TGTGCCAGTCGGTTCAGGGCAACTAATGAAAAACTGTTTTTT.

The chain links TRBV13 to TRBJ2-1, with 8 positions matching TRBD2. The CDR3 has 17 amino acids. V trimming: 4 bases; J trimming: 2 bases; junction bases outside the gene matches: 10. Germline CDR1 reads PRHDT; CDR2 reads FYEKMQ (reference sequence). Here the CDR3 DNA reads TGTGCCAGCAGCTGGGGGGCGGGAGGTTCAACCTACAATGAGCAGTTCTTC. The encoded protein is CASSWGAGGSTYNEQFF.

This chain uses TRBV7-8 with TRBJ1-1; 7 nucleotides agree with TRBD1. V was pared by 3 bases and J by 8 bases, with 6 bases of the junction left unmatched. The CDR3 loop spans 13 amino acids. Germline V gene sequence: CDR1 SGHVS, CDR2 FQNEAQ. The CDR3 DNA sequence: TGTGCCAGCAGCTTGGGGGGACAGTTCGAAGCTTTCTTT. Its protein product is CASSLGGQFEAFF.

The chain is built from TRBV7-8 and TRBJ2-2; D may be TRBD2 (5 bases). Looked up from germline, CDR1 is SGHVS and CDR2 is FQNEAQ. Trimming shortened V by 4 bases and J by 1 base, and 10 bases separated the two germline ends. This CDR3 spans 15 amino acids. CDR3 in DNA: TGTGCCAGCAGCTCTCCTAGCTGGAACACCGGGGAGCTGTTTTTT. Its translation: CASSSPSWNTGELFF.